The rows below give T cell receptor beta chains drawn from one sample of a study of T cells in localized non-small cell lung cancer. TCRdb's table, derived via immunoSEQ multiplex PCR, lists solely in-frame clones and lacks some. The data show 1,200 to 1,500 clones, 20% to 25% seen once. The sample consisted of normal lung tissue next to the tumor, taken before any cancer treatment. The origin of the receptors is a male donor aged 60 or over with stage I squamous cell lung carcinoma. CDR3s leave out the opening cysteine and the closing phenylalanine or tryptophan. Size is stated for part of the rows, as once, few or many counts, or as a class when the clone is expanded.

CDR3,size,J,V
ASSWASQRGIQY,NA,TRBJ2-4,TRBV28
ASSYSSGTGAGDEQF,few,TRBJ2-1,TRBV6-8
ASSYTAGTRSGYT,large,TRBJ1-2,TRBV6-8
ASSPNPGNTEAF,medium-sized,TRBJ1-1,TRBV6-8
ASSPVTIHTGNTIY,few,TRBJ1-3,TRBV6-8
ASSRRLAGGEDTQY,few,TRBJ2-3,TRBV4-1
ASSLHGGGYQETQY,medium-sized,TRBJ2-5,TRBV11-3
ATSMGDRNSYGYT,few,TRBJ1-2,TRBV28
ASSYGGVSYNEQF,NA,TRBJ2-1,TRBV6-8
ASSLSGSGNTEAF,few,TRBJ1-1,TRBV11-3
ASSQGRLRDHEQF,few,TRBJ2-1,TRBV11-3
ASRDTGTGNSYEQY,NA,TRBJ2-7,TRBV19
ASSAVTPGFQPQH,few,TRBJ1-5,TRBV6-8
ASRSGNSNQPQH,few,TRBJ1-5,TRBV6-8
ASSARTGNTEAF,medium-sized,TRBJ1-1,TRBV9
ASKASGTDEQY,NA,TRBJ2-7,TRBV9